This TCR beta chain comes out of a study of T cell changes during pregnancy in multiple sclerosis. The ends were cut back, 0 bases at V and 7 bases at J, with 9 bases in the middle. Per the germline V gene, CDR1 is MRHNA and CDR2 is SNTAGT. The CDR3 has 13 residues. Only in-frame clones appear in the TCRdb table, and some are missing; sequencing was by immunoSEQ multiplex PCR. The data show about 59,000 clones, 70% to 90% seen once. The sequence derives from a female donor in good health, enrolled as a control in a pregnancy study. The chain carries TRBV6-4 and TRBJ1-1; D not resolved. Specimen: peripheral blood, collected in the first trimester of pregnancy. The DNA of the CDR3 is TGTGCCAGCAGTGACTCTGAGGGTAGTGAAGCTTTCTTT. Translated: CASSDSEGSEAFF.